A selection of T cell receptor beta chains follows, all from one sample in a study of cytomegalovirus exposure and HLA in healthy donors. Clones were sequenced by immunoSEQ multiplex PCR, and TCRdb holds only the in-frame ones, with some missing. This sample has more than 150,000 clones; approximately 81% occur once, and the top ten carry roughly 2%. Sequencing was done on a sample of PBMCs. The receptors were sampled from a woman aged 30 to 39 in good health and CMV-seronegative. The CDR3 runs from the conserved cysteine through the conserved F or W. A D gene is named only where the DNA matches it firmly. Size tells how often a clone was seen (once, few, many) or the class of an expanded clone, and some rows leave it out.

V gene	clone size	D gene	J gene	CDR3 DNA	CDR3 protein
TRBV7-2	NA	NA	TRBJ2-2	TGTGCCAGCAGCCCCCACGGCGTCGGGAAAGGGGAGCTGTTTTTT	CASSPHGVGKGELFF
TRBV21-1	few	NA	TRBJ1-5	TGTGCCAGCAGTGCCCAGACAGAGAATAGCAATCAGCCCCAGCATTTT	CASSAQTENSNQPQHF
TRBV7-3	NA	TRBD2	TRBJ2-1	TGTGCCAGCAGCGTCTTAGCGCGGGAGGGCCTCAATGAGCAGTTCTTC	CASSVLAREGLNEQFF
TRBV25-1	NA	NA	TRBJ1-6	TGTGCCAGCAGCCTACAAGGGACGGGAGTAGTGGCCCTCCACTTT	CASSLQGTGVVALHF
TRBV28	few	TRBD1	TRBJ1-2	TGTGCCAGCAGTTCAGGACAGGGGGCAGATGGCTACACCTTC	CASSSGQGADGYTF
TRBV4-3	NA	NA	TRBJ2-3	TGCGCCAGCAGCCGTGAACATATGAGGAGCACAGATACGCAGTATTTT	CASSREHMRSTDTQYF
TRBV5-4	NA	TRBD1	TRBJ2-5	TGTGCCAGCAGCCGGGACAGCTTCGAAGAGACCCAGTACTTC	CASSRDSFEETQYF
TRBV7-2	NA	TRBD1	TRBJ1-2	TGTGCCAGCAGTCTAACGTCAGGACAGGGCTATGGCTACACCTTC	CASSLTSGQGYGYTF
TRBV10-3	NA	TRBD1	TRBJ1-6	TGTGCCATCAGTGAGTCGATGGACAGGGGGTTTTCCTATAATTCACCCCTCCACTTT	CAISESMDRGFSYNSPLHF
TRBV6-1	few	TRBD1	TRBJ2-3	TGTGCCAGCAGTGAAGGACAGGGCGTGATTGGGATAACAGATACGCAGTATTTT	CASSEGQGVIGITDTQYF
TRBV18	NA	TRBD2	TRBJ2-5	TGTGCCAGCTCACCTAGCGGGAGGGAGACCCAGTACTTC	CASSPSGRETQYF
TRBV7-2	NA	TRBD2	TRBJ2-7	TGTGCCAGCAGCTTTTATATGACTAGCGGATACGAGCAGTACTTC	CASSFYMTSGYEQYF
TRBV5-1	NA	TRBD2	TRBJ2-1	TGCGCCAGCAGTTTCCAGGGGGCGCTGACTAGCGGGGGCGATGAGCAGTTCTTC	CASSFQGALTSGGDEQFF
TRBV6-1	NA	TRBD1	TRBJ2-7	TGTGCCAGCAGTGAAGCTGGGACAGCCATACCCTACGAGCAGTACTTC	CASSEAGTAIPYEQYF
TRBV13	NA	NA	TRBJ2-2	TGTGCCAGCAGCTTAGGGCTGGGGGCCCGCACCGGGGAGCTGTTTTTT	CASSLGLGARTGELFF
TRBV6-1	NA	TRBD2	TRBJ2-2	TGTGCCAGCAGTGAAATGGGGGGGGGATGGCCCGGGGAGCTGTTTTTT	CASSEMGGGWPGELFF
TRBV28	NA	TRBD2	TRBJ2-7	TGTGCCAGCAGGACGGGGGGAACCTACGAGCAGTACTTC	CASRTGGTYEQYF
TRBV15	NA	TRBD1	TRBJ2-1	TGTGCCACCAGCAGGGACAGGGGCCCACCCTACAATGAGCAGTTCTTC	CATSRDRGPPYNEQFF
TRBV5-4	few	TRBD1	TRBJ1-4	TGTGCCAGCAGCAGCGGGACAGGGGATGAAAAACTGTTTTTT	CASSSGTGDEKLFF
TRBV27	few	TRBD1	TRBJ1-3	TGTGCCAGCAGTTCTAACCGGGACAGGGGAAACACCATATATTTT	CASSSNRDRGNTIYF
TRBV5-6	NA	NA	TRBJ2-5	TGTGCCAGCAGCCCATTTCGACAGTGGGAGACCCAGTACTTC	CASSPFRQWETQYF
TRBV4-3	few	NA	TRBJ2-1	TGCGCCAGCAGCCAAGCTCCGGTCTCCTACAATGAGCAGTTCTTC	CASSQAPVSYNEQFF
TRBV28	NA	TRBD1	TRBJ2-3	TGTGCCAGCAGTTTACCGGACAGGGCGGATACGCAGTATTTT	CASSLPDRADTQYF
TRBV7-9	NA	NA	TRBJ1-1	TGTGCCAGCAGCTCCAAGGACAGGAACACTGAAGCTTTCTTT	CASSSKDRNTEAFF
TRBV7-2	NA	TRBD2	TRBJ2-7	TGTGCCAGCAGCCCCACCCCTAGCGGAGCCTACGAGCAGTACTTC	CASSPTPSGAYEQYF
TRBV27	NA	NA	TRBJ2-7	TGTGCCAGCAGTTTATCGACGCTCGGGGCCTACGAGCAGTACTTC	CASSLSTLGAYEQYF
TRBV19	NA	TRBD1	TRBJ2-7	TGTGCCAGTAGTGCAAGGACAGGGTCCTACGAGCAGTACTTC	CASSARTGSYEQYF
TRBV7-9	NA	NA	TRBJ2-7	TGTGCCAGCAGCTTACGGGGTCCCTTTTACGAGCAGTACTTC	CASSLRGPFYEQYF
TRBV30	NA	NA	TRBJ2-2	TGTGCCTGGAGTGTAGGGGTAAACACCGGGGAGCTGTTTTTT	CAWSVGVNTGELFF
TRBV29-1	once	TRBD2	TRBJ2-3	TGCAGCACAAATATGGGTCTAGCGGGCACAGATACGCAGTATTTT	CSTNMGLAGTDTQYF
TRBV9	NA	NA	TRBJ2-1	TGTGCCAGCAGCGGTGTAAACAATGAGCAGTTCTTC	CASSGVNNEQFF
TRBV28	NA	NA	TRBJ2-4	TGTGCCAGCAGTTCGCCCGTGGAGGTAGCCAAAAACAGTCAGTACTTC	CASSSPVEVAKNSQYF
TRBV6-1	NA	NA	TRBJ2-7	TGTGCCAGCAGTGAACCGGGCTACGAGCAGTACTTC	CASSEPGYEQYF
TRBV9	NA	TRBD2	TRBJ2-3	TGTGCCAGCAGCGTATCCCTCTCCCTAGCGGGAGATACAGATACGCAGTATTTT	CASSVSLSLAGDTDTQYF
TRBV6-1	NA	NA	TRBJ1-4	TGTGCCAGCATCTTTAATGAAAAACTGTTTTTT	CASIFNEKLFF
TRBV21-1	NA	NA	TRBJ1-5	TGTGCCAGCAACAAAGGTGGCGGGGGGATGAGGGGCAATCAGCCCCAGCATTTT	CASNKGGGGMRGNQPQHF
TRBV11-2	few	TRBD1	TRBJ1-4	TGTGCCAGCAGCTCACAGGGGGCTAGTGAAAAACTGTTTTTT	CASSSQGASEKLFF
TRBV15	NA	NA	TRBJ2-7	TGTGCCACCAGCCCTCGGGTGGGCGAGCAGTACTTC	CATSPRVGEQYF
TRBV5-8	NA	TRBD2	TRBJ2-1	TGTGCCAGCAGTCTATCTAGCGGGAGGGCCAATGAGCAGTTCTTC	CASSLSSGRANEQFF
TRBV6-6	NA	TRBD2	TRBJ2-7	TGTGCCAGCAGCCCCGGGACTACCTACGAGCAGTACTTC	CASSPGTTYEQYF
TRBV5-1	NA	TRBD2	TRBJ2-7	TGCGCCAGCAGCCTCGCGGGGAGGGTCTCCTACGAGCAGTACTTC	CASSLAGRVSYEQYF
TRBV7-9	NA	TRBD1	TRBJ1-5	TGTGCCAGCAGTCGAACAGGGGGGGGTCCCCAGCATTTT	CASSRTGGGPQHF
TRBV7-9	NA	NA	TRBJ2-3	TGTGCCAGCAGCTTTTTGGGCTACAACACAGATACGCAGTATTTT	CASSFLGYNTDTQYF
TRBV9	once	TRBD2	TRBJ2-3	TGTGCCAGCAGCGTAGGGTTCCAGCGGGAGGCGCAGTATTTT	CASSVGFQREAQYF
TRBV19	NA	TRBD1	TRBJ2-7	TGTGCCAGTAGTACCGGGACAGGGGTTTCCTACGAGCAGTACTTC	CASSTGTGVSYEQYF
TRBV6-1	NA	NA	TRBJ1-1	TGTGCCAGCAGTGAATGGGGGGGGAGGACGTTTGAAGCTTTCTTT	CASSEWGGRTFEAFF
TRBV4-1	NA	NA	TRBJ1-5	TGCGCCAGCAGCCGAGATGACCGAAACATAGGAGGTCAGCCCCAGCATTTT	CASSRDDRNIGGQPQHF
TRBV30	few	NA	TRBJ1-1	TGTGCCTGGAGCCTAGGGGTGGACACTGAAGCTTTCTTT	CAWSLGVDTEAFF
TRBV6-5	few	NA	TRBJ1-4	TGTGCCAGCAGTTACTCCCGCGGGGAACTGTTTTTT	CASSYSRGELFF
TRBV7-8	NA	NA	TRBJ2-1	TGTGCCAGCAGCTTACAGGGTTTACGGCAGTTCTTC	CASSLQGLRQFF
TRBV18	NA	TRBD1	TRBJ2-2	TGTGCCAGCTCACCCCCGGGACAGGGGAACACCGGGGAGCTGTTTTTT	CASSPPGQGNTGELFF
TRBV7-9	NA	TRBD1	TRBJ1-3	TGTGCCAGCAGCTTAGGGACAGGGGCAACTGGAAACACTATATATTTT	CASSLGTGATGNTIYF
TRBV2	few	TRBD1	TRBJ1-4	TGTGCCACTGACGGACAGGGAGTTGAAAAACTGTTTTTT	CATDGQGVEKLFF
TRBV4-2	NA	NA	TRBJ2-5	TGTGCCAGCAGCCCGGAACAGGGTGATACGACCCAGTACTTC	CASSPEQGDTTQYF